This TCR beta chain originates from a study of blood T cell repertoires in COVID-19 (dated by TCRdb to 2019 to 2021). As for the study more broadly: Samples covering the acute and convalescent phases of COVID-19 were provided by collaborators in the United States, Italy and Spain. Samples were obtained from the ongoing ImmuneRACE study (first 160 participants) and from about 1,300 subjects provided by 6 global collaborators. A de-identified subject ID, COVID-19 status, age in years and sex were almost always included in the sample metadata. The repertoires were made available in a free public database intended to serve as a resource for research on the immune response to SARS-CoV-2. The dataset comprised deeply sampled blood TCRbeta repertoires from subjects exposed to, actively infected with, or recovered from COVID-19. The prospective study material was composed of cDNA or gDNA derived from T cells, B-cell-depleted T cells, or PBMCs. Where HLA class I and class II types were available, the types were taken from metadata supplied by the sample provider, not from assay-based typing. On the study overall, not on this receptor specifically: The quantity of clinical and demographic metadata differed by source and by participant and was supplied without curation.

Remarks on this clone: The clone's antigen remains unknown. Within one base of it there is no much larger clone, and no base qualities were kept.

The immunoSEQ Assay, a bias-controlled multiplex PCR, was used to amplify TCRbeta CDR3 regions from genomic DNA. Concerning the study's data processing: The number of nucleated cells in each sample was estimated by amplification of reference gene primers within the assay. To quantify the absolute abundance of each unique TCRbeta CDR3 rearrangement, sequence reads were collapsed and filtered. Productive Simpson clonality was computed per sample as the square root of Simpson's diversity index over productive rearrangements. TCRdb limited this immuneACCESS table to in-frame rearrangements with V and J called. A share of clones is missing; checked studies link under half to unresolved V genes, and the rest is unexplained. D and trimming come from the DNA, and the V and J calls and clone size come from that table. This sample comprises fewer than 250,000 clones, roughly 86% of them detected only once. 5% to 6% of the sample rests with the top ten.

The germline V gene (reference sequence) provides CDR1 LNHDA and CDR2 SQIVND. Counted from cysteine to phenylalanine, this CDR3 has 14 amino acids. Only the CDR3 portion is preserved as DNA: 42 bases, with reading frame beginning at the first base. Germline trimming amounts to 5 bases on V and 6 bases on J, with 7 as the count of junction bases outside the gene matches. One collaborating source in Seattle enrolled patients while the patients were actively infected and followed the patients over time throughout the course of disease. Collaborating institutions collected whole blood in K2EDTA tubes following their own protocols. For TCRbeta analysis, collaborators shipped samples as frozen whole blood, isolated PBMCs, or DNA extracted from either of those sample types.

Sample: peripheral blood. This chain is built from TRBV19 and TRBJ2-1; 7 central nucleotides agree with TRBD1. This sequence originates from a woman at least 80 years old with COVID-19, enrolled during active disease. The sequence in DNA is TGTGCCAGTAGTGAGGGGGCTTTCCTCAATGAGCAGTTCTTC. This gives the protein CASSEGAFLNEQFF.